These 21 T cell receptor beta chains were sequenced from one sample in a study of control samples from healthy donors and cancer patients. Some clones are missing from TCRdb's copy, which holds only in-frame ones; the method was immunoSEQ multiplex PCR. The data hold about 6,000 clones, with 72% observed a single time. Sequenced sample: formalin-fixed, paraffin-embedded tissue. The origin of the receptors is a male donor with melanoma.

This clone was found a few times. The rearrangement uses TRBV12-3 or TRBV12-4 and TRBJ1-6; the D is unclear. The CDR3 has 11 residues. The V and J ends lost 6 bases and 6 bases respectively, with 3 bases between them. CDR3 sequence (DNA): TGTGCCAGCAGGGGTAATTCACCCCTCCACTTT. Its translation: CASRGNSPLHF.

The V gene is TRBV5-1, the J gene TRBJ2-5, with D tentatively TRBD2 (5 bases). The CDR3 has 15 amino acids. V shed 3 bases and J shed 1 base, with 13 bases lying between them. Germline CDR1 and CDR2: SGHRS and YFSETQ. CDR3 sequence reads: CASSSQTGSQETQYF. The CDR3 nucleotides are TGCGCCAGCAGCTCCCAAACGGGGTCCCAAGAGACCCAGTACTTC.

The rearrangement uses TRBV3-1 (or the pseudogene TRBV3-2) and TRBJ1-1; 8 bases are a match to TRBD1. The CDR3 is made up of 13 amino acids. Trimming took 2 bases from V and 8 from J; bases not matched to a gene: 4. The germline CDR1 and CDR2 sequences are LGHDT and YNNKEL (reference sequence). The CDR3 sequence is CASSQIGTGEAFF. The CDR3 nucleotides read TGTGCCAGCAGCCAAATAGGGACAGGAGAAGCTTTCTTT.

This chain links TRBV18 with TRBJ1-1, with unresolved D. The germline gives CDR1 KGHSH, CDR2 LQKENI. CDR3 length: 15 amino acids. Trimming removed 1 base at V and 1 base at J, with 10 bases between. The DNA of the CDR3 is TGTGCCAGCTCACCACGCGGGCAGGCGAACACTGAAGCTTTCTTT. This translates into CASSPRGQANTEAFF.

The chain recombines TRBV9 with TRBJ2-5; D gene ambiguous. V lost 0 bases and J lost 5, with 11 bases in between. CDR3 length: 14 residues. Germline CDR1 SGDLS, CDR2 YYNGEE. The CDR3 bases are TGTGCCAGCAGCGTAGGTCTGGGGTGGGAGACCCAGTACTTC. Translation: CASSVGLGWETQYF.

This chain joins TRBV30 and TRBJ2-1; D possibly corresponds to TRBD2 (6 bases). Germline V CDR1 and CDR2: GTSNPN, SVGIG (reference sequence). V was trimmed by 2 bases and J by 3 bases, leaving 17 bases between them. This CDR3 spans 16 amino acids. The CDR3 is CAWSLGGSGFYNEQFF. CDR3 DNA: TGTGCCTGGAGTTTGGGCGGAAGCGGGTTCTACAATGAGCAGTTCTTC.

The genes are TRBV15 and TRBJ2-7; D gene ambiguous. V lost 3 bases and J 5 bases, leaving 11 bases between the germline ends. Germline CDR1 reads LNHNV; CDR2 reads YYDKDF (reference sequence). There are 13 residues in the CDR3. In DNA, the CDR3 is TGTGCCACCAGCAGTGACGTGCACCACGAGCAGTACTTC. Translated, it gives CATSSDVHHEQYF.

The rearrangement uses TRBV27 and TRBJ2-1; D not resolved. CDR1 and CDR2 (germline): MNHEY, SMNVEV (reference sequence). V lost 3 bases and J 4 bases, leaving 7 bases between the germline ends. This CDR3 is 13 amino acids long. The CDR3 DNA follows: TGTGCCAGCAGTTTGCCATCTTACAATGAGCAGTTCTTC. Protein: CASSLPSYNEQFF.

V gene TRBV14 combines with J gene TRBJ2-2; D is uncertain. Between the trimmed V and J ends, which lost 4 bases and 4 bases, there was a span of 7 bases. CDR1 and CDR2 from the germline V gene are SGHDN and FVKESK. The CDR3 is 13 residues long. In nucleotides, the CDR3 is TGTGCCAGCAGCCGACACTCCACCGGGGAGCTGTTTTTT. Translation: CASSRHSTGELFF.

The chain carries TRBV7-8 and TRBJ2-7; TRBD1 or TRBD2 may be the D gene (6 bases each). V shed 6 bases and J shed 3 bases, with 12 bases lying between them. The CDR3 consists of 13 residues. Per germline, CDR1 SGHVS and CDR2 FQNEAQ. Here the CDR3 DNA reads TGTGCCAGCAGTGGGGGGCAGAACTACGAGCAGTACTTC. Translating gives CASSGGQNYEQYF.

The J gene is TRBJ1-5, the V gene TRBV28; 11 bases fit TRBD1. The germline CDR1 and CDR2 sequences are MDHEN and SYDVKM. J gave up 5 bases and V 8 bases, and 8 bases lay outside the gene matches. This CDR3 spans 15 amino acids. The CDR3 DNA reads TGTGCCAGCGGGGCTCCGGGACAGGGGGATCAGCCCCAGCATTTT. It encodes CASGAPGQGDQPQHF.

The V and J genes are TRBV4-1 and TRBJ1-2; the D is unclear. Trimming shortened V by 0 bases and J by 1 base, and 9 bases separated the two germline ends. Germline assignment: CDR1 MGHRA and CDR2 YSYEKL. This CDR3 contains 15 residues. CDR3 protein: CASSQEPHRNYGYTF. CDR3 sequence (DNA): TGCGCCAGCAGCCAAGAACCCCATCGTAACTATGGCTACACCTTC.

The chain is built from TRBV20-1 and TRBJ2-7, with TRBD1 identical over 9 bases. The germline CDR1 and CDR2 sequences are DFQATT and SNEGSKA (reference sequence). The CDR3 is made up of 11 amino acids. CDR3 residues: CSPGQGREQYF. CDR3 bases: TGCAGCCCGGGACAGGGCCGGGAGCAGTACTTC.

The chain employs TRBV29-1 and TRBJ1-5; tentatively, D is TRBD1 (6 bases). CDR3 length: 13 residues. Trimming removed 4 bases from V and 5 bases from J, with 12 bases in between. Germline CDR1 is SQVTM and CDR2 is ANQGSEA. CDR3 amino acids: CSVASGGDQPQHF. DNA for the CDR3: TGCAGCGTTGCGAGTGGGGGCGATCAGCCCCAGCATTTT.

The CDR3 is CASSLRVGKFSGNTIYF. The CDR3 DNA reads as TGTGCCAGCAGCTTAAGGGTCGGAAAATTCTCTGGAAACACCATATATTTT. J is TRBJ1-3 and V is TRBV7-2; D is uncertain. The V end was cut by 2 bases, the J end by 0 bases, with 14 bases between. This CDR3 is built from 17 residues. CDR1 and CDR2 (germline): SGHTA, FQGNSA.

This rearrangement joins TRBV10-3 to TRBJ1-4; 7 bases agree with TRBD1. Germline V lookup: CDR1 ENHRY, CDR2 SYGVKD. The CDR3 is 14 residues long. J gave up 4 bases and V 7 bases, and 6 bases lay outside the gene matches. The CDR3 nucleotides are TGTGCCATCAAAGACAGGGCCGATAATGAAAAACTGTTTTTT. Translation gives CAIKDRADNEKLFF.

CDR3 in DNA: TGTGCCAGTAGTGAGCGGGCTCCCTACAATGAGCAGTTCTTC. It codes for CASSERAPYNEQFF. The rearrangement joins TRBV28 to TRBJ2-1; possible D gene TRBD2, 6 bases. V gave up 9 bases and J gave up 2 bases, with 14 bases separating them. Germline loops: CDR1 MDHEN, CDR2 SYDVKM. CDR3 length: 14 residues.

This chain joins TRBV2 and TRBJ1-5; 8 nucleotides agree with TRBD1. Trimming cost V 9 bases and J 1 base; bases outside gene matches: 2. The V gene's germline CDR1 is SNHLY and CDR2 FYNNEI. CDR3 length equals 13 residues. The CDR3 sequence is CASHRGSNQPQHF. CDR3 DNA: TGTGCCAGTCACAGGGGGAGCAATCAGCCCCAGCATTTT. The full variable domain, with the rest looked up from reference TRBV2 and TRBJ1-5, is EPEVTQTPSHQVTQMGQEVILRCVPISNHLYFYWYRQILGQKVEFLVSFYNNEISEKSEIFDDQFSVERPDGSNFTLKIRSTKLEDSAMYFCASHRGSNQPQHFGDGTRLSIL.

The rearrangement uses TRBV11-1 and TRBJ2-5; TRBD2 matches 14 bases. The CDR3 contains 16 residues. After removal of 5 bases from V and 4 bases from J, the junction contained 6 bases not matched to a gene. Germline V lookup: CDR1 SGHAT, CDR2 FQDESV (reference sequence). CDR3 sequence reads: CASSIRLAGGPETQYF. The CDR3 bases are TGTGCCAGCAGCATCCGACTAGCGGGAGGGCCAGAGACCCAGTACTTC.

In DNA, the CDR3 is TGTGCCAGCAGTTTTAAAGAGACCCAGTACTTC. Amino acids: CASSFKETQYF. The V gene is TRBV27, the J gene TRBJ2-5; D unresolved. The V and J ends lost 3 bases and 3 bases respectively, with 2 bases between them. This CDR3 comprises 11 residues. CDR1 is MNHEY and CDR2 is SMNVEV in the germline V gene (reference sequence).

This clone was seen just once. The gene calls are TRBV9 and TRBJ2-2; no definite D call. Trimming shortened V by 0 bases and J by 4 bases, and 7 bases separated the two germline ends. Germline assignment: CDR1 SGDLS and CDR2 YYNGEE. This CDR3 is 14 amino acids long. DNA of the CDR3: TGTGCCAGCAGCGTAGGTAGGAGCACCGGGGAGCTGTTTTTT. It is translated as CASSVGRSTGELFF.